The 21 T cell receptor beta chains given below trace back to one sample, sequenced in a study of OX40 agonist ivuxolimab in advanced cancers. Profiling relied on immunoSEQ multiplex PCR, and the TCRdb table lists in-frame clones only, not all of them. There are 61,000 or so clones in the sample; under 85% occur only once, and 3.4% lies in the top ten. The material was CD4+ or CD8+ T cells sorted from blood, obtained in a trial of the OX40 agonist ivuxolimab. Receptor source: an adult with an advanced solid tumor such as melanoma, head and neck, liver or kidney cancer.

This chain uses TRBV7-9 with TRBJ2-5; a possible D gene is TRBD2 (6 bases). The ends were cut back, 3 bases at V and 5 bases at J, with 10 bases in the middle. The CDR3 spans 13 residues. Germline values: CDR1 SEHNR, CDR2 FQNEAQ (reference sequence). As DNA, the CDR3 is TGTGCCAGCAGCTTCGGGAGATCGGAGACCCAGTACTTC. Translated: CASSFGRSETQYF.

Points on this clone: The junction departs from the called germline gene at one end, perhaps through a read error. V gene TRBV7-7 combines with J gene TRBJ2-2; 11 bases are a match to TRBD2. The germline CDR1 and CDR2 sequences are SSHAT and FNYEAQ (reference sequence). The CDR3 is 16 residues long. CDR3 sequence reads: CASSPSRTSGTGELFF. CDR3 DNA: TGTGCTAGCAGCCCCTCCCGGACTAGCGGGACCGGGGAGCTGTTTTTT.

The sample holds one count of this clone. As DNA, the CDR3 is TGTGCCAGCAGCTCAGGGCCCGTCTCTGGAAACACCATATATTTT. Translating gives CASSSGPVSGNTIYF. This sequence joins TRBV11-2 and TRBJ1-3, with D possibly being TRBD1 (5 bases). The germline gives CDR1 SGHAT, CDR2 FQNNGV. The CDR3 contains 15 residues. Between the trimmed V and J ends, which lost 4 bases and 0 bases, there was a span of 10 bases.

The J gene is TRBJ1-1, the V gene TRBV19, with 8 bases lining up with TRBD1. This CDR3 region has 14 residues. Germline values: CDR1 LNHDA, CDR2 SQIVND (reference sequence). V dropped 3 bases and J dropped 5; count of bases not matched to a gene: 5. The CDR3 sequence is CASSIGQGRTEAFF. CDR3 nucleotide sequence: TGTGCCAGTAGTATTGGACAGGGTCGGACTGAAGCTTTCTTT.

The genes are TRBV25-1 and TRBJ2-5; D is undetermined. CDR3 length equals 13 residues. Germline CDR1 reads MGHDK; CDR2 reads SYGVNS. The V end was cut by 8 bases, the J end by 1 base, with 11 bases between. In DNA, the CDR3 is TGTGCCAGCGGCCCCCCCTCCCAAGAGACCCAGTACTTC. It encodes CASGPPSQETQYF.

This chain uses TRBV30 with TRBJ1-4; D possibly corresponds to TRBD1 (6 bases). Trimming pared 0 bases from V and 8 bases from J, leaving 16 bases between. The germline gives CDR1 GTSNPN, CDR2 SVGIG (reference sequence). This CDR3 is 15 amino acids long. Here the CDR3 reads CAWSVYTGPSEKLFF. For the CDR3, the DNA is TGTGCCTGGAGTGTATACACAGGGCCAAGCGAAAAACTGTTTTTT.

V is TRBV18 and J is TRBJ1-2; 9 bases are a match to TRBD1. The germline gives CDR1 KGHSH, CDR2 LQKENI. J gave up 2 bases and V 5 bases, and 6 bases lay outside the gene matches. The CDR3 loop spans 15 amino acids. The CDR3 sequence is CASSGPGTGNYGYTF. The DNA of the CDR3 is TGTGCCAGCTCAGGCCCCGGGACAGGGAACTATGGCTACACCTTC.

J is TRBJ2-5 and V is TRBV2, with D unclear. The CDR3 sequence is 14 residues long. Between the trimmed V and J ends, which lost 7 bases and 0 bases, there was a span of 12 bases. Germline CDR1 reads SNHLY; CDR2 reads FYNNEI. CDR3 coding DNA: TGTGCCAGCAACCTCCGAACAGACCAAGAGACCCAGTACTTC. This encodes CASNLRTDQETQYF.

This clone showed up just once. The chain employs TRBV10-3 and TRBJ1-2; D remains ambiguous. This CDR3 has 14 amino acids. V gave up 3 bases and J gave up 4 bases, with 12 bases separating them. Germline CDR1 ENHRY, CDR2 SYGVKD. The chain's CDR3 is CAISDGQFVYGYTF. CDR3 bases: TGTGCCATCAGTGATGGGCAGTTCGTCTATGGCTACACCTTC.

The chain joins TRBV4-3 to TRBJ2-1; D is ambiguous. Germline V lookup: CDR1 LGHNA, CDR2 YSLEER. The CDR3 length is 15 residues. Deletions cut 0 bases from V and 6 bases from J, with 12 bases between. The CDR3 here is CASSQDFAQSNEQFF. CDR3 DNA sequence: TGCGCCAGCAGCCAAGATTTTGCACAGAGCAATGAGCAGTTCTTC.

V is TRBV5-1 and J is TRBJ1-1, with 11 bases that match TRBD1. Germline V gene lookup returns CDR1 SGHRS and CDR2 YFSETQ. The CDR3 length is 17 residues. V lost 0 bases and J lost 4; bases outside the gene matches: 8. CDR3 DNA: TGCGCCAGCAGCTTGGCCGGGACAGGGGGAAGAATCACTGAAGCTTTCTTT. Its translation is CASSLAGTGGRITEAFF. Full variable domain (remainder filled in from reference TRBV5-1 and TRBJ1-1): KAGVTQTPRYLIKTRGQQVTLSCSPISGHRSVSWYQQTPGQGLQFLFEYFSETQRNKGNFPGRFSGRQFSNSRSEMNVSTLELGDSALYLCASSLAGTGGRITEAFFGQGTRLTVV.

The chain carries TRBV6-6 and TRBJ1-1; 7 nucleotides match TRBD1. Looked up from germline, CDR1 is MNHNY and CDR2 is SVGAGI (reference sequence). CDR3 length: 16 residues. The J segment lost 2 bases and the V segment lost 0 bases, leaving 6 bases of the junction unmatched. The CDR3 loop is CASSYSRGGGNTEAFF. Here the CDR3 DNA reads TGTGCCAGCAGTTACTCGAGAGGGGGCGGAAACACTGAAGCTTTCTTT.

V gene TRBV15 combines with J gene TRBJ2-7; D unresolved. V lost 6 bases to trimming and J lost 0 bases, with 12 bases between them. This CDR3 spans 14 amino acids. Germline CDR1 and CDR2: LNHNV and YYDKDF (reference sequence). For the CDR3, the DNA is TGTGCCACCAGTCGGATACCACTCTCCTACGAGCAGTACTTC. Encoded protein: CATSRIPLSYEQYF.

The chain combines TRBV9 with TRBJ2-3, with 10 bases fitting TRBD2. V gave up 3 bases and J gave up 3 bases; unmatched junction bases: 10. Germline V CDR1 and CDR2: SGDLS, YYNGEE. The CDR3 length is 17 residues. CDR3 bases: TGTGCCAGCAGCGGGCTGGGGAGCGGGGGGGCGACAGATACGCAGTATTTT. This encodes CASSGLGSGGATDTQYF.

The chain is built from TRBV25-1 and TRBJ2-1, with 10 bases aligning to TRBD1. CDR1 is MGHDK, CDR2 SYGVNS, per germline. Trimming took 3 bases from V and 2 from J; bases not matched to a gene: 7. This CDR3 has 17 residues. Here the CDR3 reads CASSESPGTGAYNEQFF. The DNA for the CDR3 is TGTGCCAGCAGTGAGTCCCCCGGGACAGGGGCCTACAATGAGCAGTTCTTC.

Many counts were recorded for this clone. The V gene is TRBV7-8, the J gene TRBJ2-2, with D possibly matching TRBD2 (5 bases). The CDR3 covers 13 residues. V lost 5 bases, J lost 5 bases, and 9 bases lay in between. CDR1 and CDR2 (germline): SGHVS, FQNEAQ. CDR3 amino acids: CASSQTRTGELFF. CDR3 coding DNA: TGTGCCAGCAGCCAAACTAGGACCGGGGAGCTGTTTTTT.

The J gene is TRBJ2-2, the V gene TRBV5-1; D call uncertain. The CDR3 spans 19 residues. Trimming left V 4 bases short and J 0 bases short, with 22 bases between. CDR1 is SGHRS and CDR2 is YFSETQ in the germline V gene. The CDR3 protein is CASSTGRQPLPPNTGELFF. CDR3 DNA: TGCGCCAGCAGCACGGGTAGGCAACCTCTCCCCCCGAACACCGGGGAGCTGTTTTTT.

The chain joins TRBV7-2 to TRBJ1-1; D is ambiguous. Germline V lookup: CDR1 SGHTA, CDR2 FQGNSA. CDR3 length: 13 residues. V was clipped by 2 bases and J by 3 bases, with 7 bases between them. The CDR3 is CASSLRWDTEAFF. DNA for the CDR3: TGTGCCAGCAGCTTAAGATGGGACACTGAAGCTTTCTTT.

V usage is TRBV4-3 and J usage is TRBJ2-2; D remains ambiguous. The CDR3 is 16 residues long. Germline CDR1 LGHNA, CDR2 YSLEER. The V end lost 1 base, the J end lost 0 bases, and 9 bases lay between the germline ends. The CDR3 DNA reads TGCGCCAGCAGCCAAGGGGTCAGCTCGAACACCGGGGAGCTGTTTTTT. The encoded protein is CASSQGVSSNTGELFF.

This clone was picked up one time. The genes are TRBV11-1 and TRBJ2-3; no clear D gene. V was pared by 2 bases and J by 0 bases, with 9 bases between. The length of the CDR3 is 15 residues. Germline CDR1 is SGHAT and CDR2 is FQDESV (reference sequence). The chain's CDR3 is CASSLSPASTDTQYF. The CDR3 nucleotides are TGTGCCAGCAGCTTATCGCCGGCTAGCACAGATACGCAGTATTTT. Based on the CDR3 plus reference TRBV11-1 and TRBJ2-3, the full variable domain is EAEVAQSPRYKITEKSQAVAFWCDPISGHATLYWYRQILGQGPELLVQFQDESVVDDSQLPKDRFSAERLKGVDSTLKIQPAELGDSAMYLCASSLSPASTDTQYFGPGTRLTVL.

V is TRBV10-3 and J is TRBJ2-2; D unclear. CDR3 length equals 11 residues. With 0 bases removed from V and 13 bases from J, the gap between germline ends came to 6 bases. The germline CDR1 and CDR2 sequences are ENHRY and SYGVKD. The CDR3 bases are TGTGCCATCAGTGAGTCCGGTGGGCTGTTTTTT. Amino acids: CAISESGGLFF.